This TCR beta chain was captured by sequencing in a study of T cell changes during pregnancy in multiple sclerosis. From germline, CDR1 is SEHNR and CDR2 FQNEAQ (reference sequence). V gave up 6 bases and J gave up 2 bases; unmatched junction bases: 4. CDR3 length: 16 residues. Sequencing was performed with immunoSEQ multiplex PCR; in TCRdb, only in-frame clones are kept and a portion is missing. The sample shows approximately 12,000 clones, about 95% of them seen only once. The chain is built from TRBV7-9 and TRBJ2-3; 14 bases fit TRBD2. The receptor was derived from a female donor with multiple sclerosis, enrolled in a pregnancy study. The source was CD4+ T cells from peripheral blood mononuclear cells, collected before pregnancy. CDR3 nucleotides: TGTGCCAGCAGACCGGGACTAGCGGGAGCCACAGATACGCAGTATTTT. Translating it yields CASRPGLAGATDTQYF.